The 27 T cell receptor beta chains below come from one sample, sequenced in a study of T cells after somatic rescue of genetic block. Clones were read by immunoSEQ multiplex PCR, and TCRdb kept only the in-frame ones, dropping some. Of roughly 110,000 clones listed, 85% to 95% are singletons. Sequenced material: peripheral blood mononuclear cells (PBMCs). Receptors originate from a woman aged 18-29 years.

This clone was picked up a small number of times. The chain is built from TRBV6-5 and TRBJ1-2; 8 bases map to TRBD1. With V trimmed by 6 bases and J by 4 bases, 7 bases remained unmatched. CDR1 and CDR2 (germline): MNHEY, SVGAGI. The CDR3 consists of 14 residues. CDR3 bases: TGTGCCAGCAGCTCCACAGGGGGAAGCTATGGCTACACCTTC. Amino acids: CASSSTGGSYGYTF.

This chain joins TRBV30 and TRBJ2-3; perhaps TRBD1 as D (5 bases). V was trimmed by 3 bases and J by 4 bases, leaving 5 bases between them. This CDR3 contains 11 residues. Germline loops: CDR1 GTSNPN, CDR2 SVGIG (reference sequence). The CDR3 is CAWSRADTQYF. The CDR3 coding sequence is TGTGCCTGGAGCAGGGCAGATACGCAGTATTTT. Full variable domain (missing parts from reference TRBV30 and TRBJ2-3): SQTIHQWPATLVQPVGSPLSLECTVEGTSNPNLYWYRQAAGRGLQLLFYSVGIGQISSEVPQNLSASRPQDRQFILSSKKLLLSDSGFYLCAWSRADTQYFGPGTRLTVL.

The chain uses TRBV6-6 and TRBJ1-1, with no clear D. The CDR3 has 13 residues. CDR1 MNHNY and CDR2 SVGAGI come from the germline V gene (reference sequence). V lost 0 bases to trimming and J lost 0 bases, with 2 bases between them. The DNA of the CDR3 is TGTGCCAGCAGTTACTCAGTGAACACTGAAGCTTTCTTT. It translates to CASSYSVNTEAFF.

The CDR3 loop reads CASSSRGGARETQYF. CDR3 DNA sequence: TGCGCCAGCAGCTCCCGCGGGGGGGCTCGAGAGACCCAGTACTTC. V and J are TRBV5-1 and TRBJ2-5; TRBD2 matches at 9 bases. CDR1 and CDR2 from the germline V gene are SGHRS and YFSETQ. There are 15 residues in the CDR3. V was clipped by 3 bases and J by 4 bases; unmatched bases: 7.

This sequence joins TRBV5-1 and TRBJ1-4; D is uncertain. The germline V gene encodes CDR1 SGHRS and CDR2 YFSETQ. The CDR3 extends over 14 amino acids. The germline V and J ends were trimmed by 2 bases and 3 bases, with 8 bases remaining between them. CDR3 amino acids: CASSLGSANEKLFF. In DNA form, the CDR3 reads TGCGCCAGCAGCTTAGGGTCAGCTAATGAAAAACTGTTTTTT.

This clone came up once. The rearrangement uses TRBV27 and TRBJ2-1; TRBD1 is a possible D gene (5 bases). Germline lookup yields CDR1 MNHEY and CDR2 SMNVEV (reference sequence). V gave up 5 bases and J gave up 6 bases, with 14 bases separating them. The CDR3 runs to 14 residues. As DNA, the CDR3 is TGTGCCAGCAGTCTAACAGGCACCCCCAATGAGCAGTTCTTC. This encodes CASSLTGTPNEQFF.

The chain links TRBV11-2 to TRBJ2-6, with unresolved D. There are 13 residues in the CDR3. The V gene lost 1 base and the J gene lost 2 bases, with 0 bases spanning the gap. Germline V gene data show CDR1 as SGHAT and CDR2 as FQNNGV. DNA of the CDR3: TGTGCCAGCAGCTTAGCTGGGGCCAACGTCCTGACTTTC. As protein: CASSLAGANVLTF.

The rearrangement uses TRBV28 and TRBJ2-7; either TRBD1 or TRBD2 may fit D (5 bases each). The CDR3 has 15 amino acids. Germline values: CDR1 MDHEN, CDR2 SYDVKM. The ends were cut back, 5 bases at V and 1 base at J, with 15 bases in the middle. CDR3 residues: CASSTQGRGSYEQYF. The CDR3 nucleotides read TGTGCCAGCAGTACTCAGGGCCGGGGATCCTACGAGCAGTACTTC.

The V gene is TRBV5-4, the J gene TRBJ2-7, with 10 bases aligning to TRBD1. The CDR3 contains 16 residues. Per the germline V gene, CDR1 is SGHNT and CDR2 is YYREEE (reference sequence). V gave up 4 bases and J gave up 0 bases; unmatched junction bases: 7. The CDR3 sequence is CASSRPGQGNSYEQYF. In DNA form, the CDR3 reads TGTGCCAGCAGCAGACCGGGACAGGGGAACTCCTACGAGCAGTACTTC.

The gene calls are TRBV21-1 and TRBJ1-6; the D call TRBD1 from the table was never checked on the DNA. TRBV21-1 is an annotated pseudogene. This CDR3 comprises 17 residues. CDR3: CASSKRGGRLYNSPLHF. In nucleotides, the CDR3 is TGTGCCAGCAGCAAAAGGGGCGGTAGGCTTTATAATTCACCCCTCCACTTT.

The V call is TRBV19, the J call TRBJ1-5; 8 bases match TRBD1. Germline V gene sequence: CDR1 LNHDA, CDR2 SQIVND (reference sequence). Trimming took 1 base from V and 5 from J; bases not matched to a gene: 7. There are 16 residues in the CDR3. CDR3 amino acids: CASSIGDRSPYQPQHF. CDR3 in DNA: TGTGCCAGTAGTATAGGGGACAGGAGCCCTTATCAGCCCCAGCATTTT.

The chain couples TRBV6-5 to TRBJ1-1; D remains ambiguous. Germline-derived CDR1 and CDR2 are MNHEY and SVGAGI. This CDR3 has 13 residues. V was trimmed by 0 bases and J by 1 base, leaving 3 bases between them. CDR3 loop: CASSYSTNTEAFF. The CDR3 coding sequence is TGTGCCAGCAGTTACTCGACGAACACTGAAGCTTTCTTT.

This chain uses TRBV6-6 with TRBJ2-7, with 9 bases matching TRBD1. Trimming took 6 bases from V and 0 from J; bases not matched to a gene: 6. Germline V CDR1 and CDR2: MNHNY, SVGAGI (reference sequence). The CDR3 contains 15 residues. The CDR3 nucleotides read TGTGCCAGCAGGGAGACAGGGGGGCCCTCCTACGAGCAGTACTTC. Protein: CASRETGGPSYEQYF.

This chain links TRBV2 with TRBJ2-7; 9 bases map to TRBD2. Germline values: CDR1 SNHLY, CDR2 FYNNEI. J lost 0 bases, V lost 6 bases, and 6 bases had no gene match. The CDR3 loop spans 15 amino acids. CDR3 loop: CASSLAGAISYEQYF. Here the CDR3 DNA reads TGTGCCAGCAGCTTAGCGGGGGCCATCTCCTACGAGCAGTACTTC.

The V and J genes are TRBV6-5 and TRBJ2-6, with D unresolved. The CDR3 runs 14 residues. Trimming stripped 6 bases from V and 4 bases from J, with 10 bases between. CDR1 and CDR2 (germline): MNHEY, SVGAGI. This CDR3 is CASRGLTGANVLTF. The CDR3 DNA reads TGTGCCAGCAGGGGGTTGACGGGGGCCAACGTCCTGACTTTC.

The chain recombines TRBV15 with TRBJ1-2; D is unclear. Trimming took 0 bases from V and 2 from J, leaving 10 bases between them. The CDR3 runs 15 residues. Germline CDR1 is LNHNV and CDR2 is YYDKDF (reference sequence). The CDR3 region is CATSRDKAENYGYTF. CDR3 DNA: TGTGCCACCAGCAGAGACAAGGCAGAAAACTATGGCTACACCTTC. Using reference TRBV15 and TRBJ1-2 for the parts outside the CDR3, the full variable domain is DAMVIQNPRYQVTQFGKPVTLSCSQTLNHNVMYWYQQKSSQAPKLLFHYYDKDFNNEADTPDNFQSRRPNTSFCFLDIRSPGLGDTAMYLCATSRDKAENYGYTFGSGTRLTVV.

As DNA, the CDR3 is TGTGCCAGCAGCTTAGAGGGTTGGGCAGGCTTCACAGATACGCAGTATTTT. Protein product: CASSLEGWAGFTDTQYF. The chain uses TRBV11-3 and TRBJ2-3; D remains unclear. Trimming took off 0 bases at V and 2 bases at J, with 15 bases between the two ends. The germline gives CDR1 SGHNT, CDR2 YENEEA. The CDR3 runs to 17 residues. The full variable domain, in which reference TRBV11-3 and TRBJ2-3 provide the parts outside the CDR3, is EAGVVQSPRYKIIEKKQPVAFWCNPISGHNTLYWYLQNLGQGPELLIRYENEEAVDDSQLPKDRFSAERLKGVDSTLKIQPAELGDSAVYLCASSLEGWAGFTDTQYFGPGTRLTVL.

This rearrangement joins TRBV5-1 to TRBJ2-7; D remains ambiguous. The CDR3 runs to 15 residues. With 0 bases removed from V and 2 bases from J, the gap between germline ends came to 12 bases. CDR1 is SGHRS and CDR2 is YFSETQ in the germline V gene. CDR3 bases: TGCGCCAGCAGCTTGGCCACGACTCCCCCCTACGAGCAGTACTTC. Translation: CASSLATTPPYEQYF.

This chain links TRBV29-1 with TRBJ2-7, with D perhaps matching TRBD1 or TRBD2 (6 bases each). The V end lost 0 bases, the J end lost 0 bases, and 15 bases lay between the germline ends. CDR1 and CDR2 from the germline V gene are SQVTM and ANQGSEA. CDR3 length equals 16 residues. CDR3 region: CSVEDQTRGASYEQYF. The CDR3 nucleotides read TGCAGCGTTGAAGATCAGACGAGGGGGGCCTCCTACGAGCAGTACTTC.

This chain links TRBV16 with TRBJ1-2; D gene ambiguous. Deletions cut 0 bases from V and 2 bases from J, with 10 bases between. This CDR3 has 15 amino acids. Germline V CDR1 and CDR2: KGHSY, FQNENV. The CDR3 DNA is TGTGCCAGCAGCCAATCGTGGAGGGAAAACTATGGCTACACCTTC. This translates into CASSQSWRENYGYTF.

The chain is built from TRBV19 and TRBJ2-1, with 10 nucleotides matching TRBD2. Germline CDR1 reads LNHDA; CDR2 reads SQIVND (reference sequence). The CDR3 loop spans 15 amino acids. V trimming: 1 base; J trimming: 8 bases; junction bases outside the gene matches: 5. The CDR3 DNA is TGTGCCAGTAGTATAGTACCTAGCGGGGGTTATGAGCAGTTCTTC. This translates into CASSIVPSGGYEQFF.

The chain's CDR3 is CASGGKGSNYGYTF. The CDR3 region has the DNA TGTGCCAGCGGGGGGAAGGGCTCTAACTATGGCTACACCTTC. V is TRBV9 and J is TRBJ1-2; TRBD1 might be the D (5 bases). This CDR3 contains 14 residues. V lost 7 bases, J lost 0 bases, and 13 bases lay in between. CDR1 is SGDLS and CDR2 is YYNGEE in the germline V gene.

V and J are TRBV7-8 and TRBJ2-2; weak D call: TRBD1 (6 bases). Germline V gene lookup returns CDR1 SGHVS and CDR2 FQNEAQ. V was shortened by 1 base and J by 1 base, with 19 bases between the two germline ends. This CDR3 is built from 19 residues. CDR3: CASSLVGLQGTKNTGELFF. CDR3 nucleotides: TGTGCCAGCAGCTTAGTGGGGTTACAGGGAACTAAGAACACCGGGGAGCTGTTTTTT.

The rearrangement links TRBV9 to TRBJ1-2; 9 positions agree with TRBD1. V lost 4 bases, J lost 4 bases, and 8 bases stayed unmatched. Germline CDR1 and CDR2: SGDLS and YYNGEE. The CDR3 loop spans 15 amino acids. This CDR3 reads CASSHSGQGVYGYTF. CDR3 nucleotides: TGTGCCAGCAGCCACTCGGGACAGGGAGTCTATGGCTACACCTTC. Looking up the rest from reference TRBV9 and TRBJ1-2 gives the full variable domain: DSGVTQTPKHLITATGQRVTLRCSPRSGDLSVYWYQQSLDQGLQFLIQYYNGEERAKGNILERFSAQQFPDLHSELNLSSLELGDSALYFCASSHSGQGVYGYTFGSGTRLTVV.

The gene calls are TRBV7-9 and TRBJ1-6; 9 bases map to TRBD1. CDR1 and CDR2 (germline): SEHNR, FQNEAQ (reference sequence). This CDR3 has 17 amino acids. With 5 bases clipped from V and 0 bases from J, the junction kept 5 bases outside the gene matches. The CDR3 DNA sequence: TGTGCCAGCAGCCTTCCGGGACAGGGCTCCTATAATTCACCCCTCCACTTT. Its translation is CASSLPGQGSYNSPLHF. The entire variable domain, with the rest obtained from reference TRBV7-9 and TRBJ1-6, is as follows: DTGVSQNPRHKITKRGQNVTFRCDPISEHNRLYWYRQTLGQGPEFLTYFQNEAQLEKSRLLSDRFSAERPKGSFSTLEIQRTEQGDSAMYLCASSLPGQGSYNSPLHFGNGTRLTVT.

The V gene is TRBV6-4, the J gene TRBJ2-3; 10 positions match TRBD2. This CDR3 is built from 14 residues. CDR1 is MRHNA and CDR2 is SNTAGT in the germline V gene. With 5 bases clipped from V and 3 bases from J, the junction kept 2 bases outside the gene matches. CDR3 DNA: TGTGCCAGCAGTCCTAGCGGGGGTACAGATACGCAGTATTTT. Amino acid sequence: CASSPSGGTDTQYF.

This chain connects TRBV7-6 to TRBJ2-5, with a weak D call TRBD1 (6 bases). The CDR3 extends over 13 amino acids. Germline values: CDR1 SGHVS, CDR2 FNYEAQ. V was cut by 5 bases and J by 4 bases, with 11 bases left in between. For the CDR3, the DNA is TGTGCCAGCAGCCGGACAGTCGGAGAGACCCAGTACTTC. It translates to CASSRTVGETQYF.